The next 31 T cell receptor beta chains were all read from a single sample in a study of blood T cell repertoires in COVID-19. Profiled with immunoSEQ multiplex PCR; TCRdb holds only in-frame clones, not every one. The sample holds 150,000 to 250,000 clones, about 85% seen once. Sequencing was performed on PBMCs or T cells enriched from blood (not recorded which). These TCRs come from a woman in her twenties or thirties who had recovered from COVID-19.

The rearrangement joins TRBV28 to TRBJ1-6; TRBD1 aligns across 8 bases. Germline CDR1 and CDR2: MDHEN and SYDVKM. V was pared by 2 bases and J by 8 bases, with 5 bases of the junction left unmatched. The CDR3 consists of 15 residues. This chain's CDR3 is CASSLPGQADSPLHF. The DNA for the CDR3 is TGTGCCAGCAGTTTACCGGGACAGGCGGATTCACCCCTCCACTTT. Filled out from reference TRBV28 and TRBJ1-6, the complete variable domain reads DVKVTQSSRYLVKRTGEKVFLECVQDMDHENMFWYRQDPGLGLRLIYFSYDVKMKEKGDIPEGYSVSREKKERFSLILESASTNQTSMYLCASSLPGQADSPLHFGNGTRLTVT.

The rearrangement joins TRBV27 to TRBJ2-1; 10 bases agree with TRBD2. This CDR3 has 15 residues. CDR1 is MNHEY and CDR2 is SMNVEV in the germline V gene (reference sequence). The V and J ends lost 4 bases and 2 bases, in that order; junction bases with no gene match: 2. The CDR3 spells CASSSSGRAYNEQFF. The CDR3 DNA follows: TGTGCCAGCAGTTCGAGCGGGAGGGCCTACAATGAGCAGTTCTTC.

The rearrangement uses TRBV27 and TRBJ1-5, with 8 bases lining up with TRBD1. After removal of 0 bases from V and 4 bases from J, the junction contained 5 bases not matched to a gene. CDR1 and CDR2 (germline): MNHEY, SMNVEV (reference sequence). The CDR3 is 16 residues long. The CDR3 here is CASSLSWTGINQPQHF. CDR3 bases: TGTGCCAGCAGTTTATCTTGGACAGGGATAAATCAGCCCCAGCATTTT.

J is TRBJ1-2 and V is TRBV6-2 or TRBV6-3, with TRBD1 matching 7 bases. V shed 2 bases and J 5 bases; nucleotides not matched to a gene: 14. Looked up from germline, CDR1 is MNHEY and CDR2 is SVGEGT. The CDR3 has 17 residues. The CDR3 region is CASSYDTGTDYSYGYTF. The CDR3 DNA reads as TGTGCCAGCAGTTACGATACCGGGACAGACTACAGTTATGGCTACACCTTC.

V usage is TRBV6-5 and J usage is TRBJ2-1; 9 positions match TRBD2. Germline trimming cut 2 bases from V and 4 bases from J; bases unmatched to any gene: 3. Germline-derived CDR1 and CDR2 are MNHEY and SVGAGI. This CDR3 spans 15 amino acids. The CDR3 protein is CASSYGGGAYNEQFF. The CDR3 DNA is TGTGCCAGCAGTTACGGCGGGGGGGCATACAATGAGCAGTTCTTC.

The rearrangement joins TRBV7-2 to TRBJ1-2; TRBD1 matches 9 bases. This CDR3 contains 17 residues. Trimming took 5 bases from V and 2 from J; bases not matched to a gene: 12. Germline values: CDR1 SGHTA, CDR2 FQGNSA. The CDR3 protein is CASSKWADRGSNYGYTF. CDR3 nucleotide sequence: TGTGCCAGCAGCAAGTGGGCTGACAGGGGGTCCAACTATGGCTACACCTTC.

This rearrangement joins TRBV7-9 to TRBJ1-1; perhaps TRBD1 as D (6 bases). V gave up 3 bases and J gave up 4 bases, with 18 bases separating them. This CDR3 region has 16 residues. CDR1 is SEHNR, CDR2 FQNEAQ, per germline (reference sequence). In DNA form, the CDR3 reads TGTGCCAGCAGCTTTAGGATGGGAGGGGGAGCCACTGAAGCTTTCTTT. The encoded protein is CASSFRMGGGATEAFF.

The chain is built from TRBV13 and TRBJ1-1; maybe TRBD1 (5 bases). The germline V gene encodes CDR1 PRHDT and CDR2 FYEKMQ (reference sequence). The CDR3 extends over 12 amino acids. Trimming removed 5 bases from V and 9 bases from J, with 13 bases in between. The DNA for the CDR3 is TGTGCCAGCAGCAGGCAGTCAGGGAAAGCTTTCTTT. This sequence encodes CASSRQSGKAFF.

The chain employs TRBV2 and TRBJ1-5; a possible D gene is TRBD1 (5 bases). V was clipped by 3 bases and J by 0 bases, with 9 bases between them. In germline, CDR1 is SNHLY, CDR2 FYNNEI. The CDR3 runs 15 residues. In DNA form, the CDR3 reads TGTGCCAGCAGTGAGGGACTTAATAGCAATCAGCCCCAGCATTTT. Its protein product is CASSEGLNSNQPQHF.

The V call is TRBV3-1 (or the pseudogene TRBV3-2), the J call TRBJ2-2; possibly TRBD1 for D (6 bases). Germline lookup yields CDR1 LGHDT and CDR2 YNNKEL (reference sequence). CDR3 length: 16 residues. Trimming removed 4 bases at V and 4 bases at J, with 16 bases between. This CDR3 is CASSLPSGAGTGELFF. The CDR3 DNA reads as TGTGCCAGCAGCCTTCCGTCAGGGGCGGGCACCGGGGAGCTGTTTTTT.

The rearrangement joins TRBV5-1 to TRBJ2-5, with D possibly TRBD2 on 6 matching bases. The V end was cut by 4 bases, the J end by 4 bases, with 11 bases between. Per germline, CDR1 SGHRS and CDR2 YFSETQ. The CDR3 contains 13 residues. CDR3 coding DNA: TGCGCCAGCAGCCCCGGGGGTGGAGAGACCCAGTACTTC. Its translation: CASSPGGGETQYF.

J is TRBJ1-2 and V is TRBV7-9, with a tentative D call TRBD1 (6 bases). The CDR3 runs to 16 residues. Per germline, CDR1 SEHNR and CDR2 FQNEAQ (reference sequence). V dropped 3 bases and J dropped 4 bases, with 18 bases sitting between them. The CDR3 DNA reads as TGTGCCAGCAGCTTTGCCACCGGGGGGCGCGCCTATGGCTACACCTTC. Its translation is CASSFATGGRAYGYTF.

CDR3 region: CAISEEISVSYEQYF. The CDR3, as DNA: TGTGCCATCAGTGAAGAGATTAGCGTCTCCTACGAGCAGTACTTC. V and J are TRBV10-3 and TRBJ2-7; perhaps TRBD2 as D (5 bases). Germline CDR1 is ENHRY and CDR2 is SYGVKD. Trimming pared 3 bases from V and 0 bases from J, leaving 12 bases between. CDR3 size: 15 residues.

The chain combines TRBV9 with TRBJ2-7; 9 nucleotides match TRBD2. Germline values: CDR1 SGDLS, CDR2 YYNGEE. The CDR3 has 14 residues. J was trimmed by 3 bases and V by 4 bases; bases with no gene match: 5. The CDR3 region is CASSPRTSDYEQYF. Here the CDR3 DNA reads TGTGCCAGCAGCCCCCGGACTAGCGACTACGAGCAGTACTTC. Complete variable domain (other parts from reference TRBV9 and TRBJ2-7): DSGVTQTPKHLITATGQRVTLRCSPRSGDLSVYWYQQSLDQGLQFLIQYYNGEERAKGNILERFSAQQFPDLHSELNLSSLELGDSALYFCASSPRTSDYEQYFGPGTRLTVT.

The CDR3 loop is CASSSSGQGLSYEQYF. CDR3 nucleotide sequence: TGTGCCAGCAGCTCCTCGGGACAGGGGCTTTCCTACGAGCAGTACTTC. The chain is built from TRBV7-2 and TRBJ2-7; 10 bases align to TRBD1. This CDR3 is 16 amino acids long. V gave up 4 bases and J gave up 1 base; unmatched junction bases: 7. Germline V lookup: CDR1 SGHTA, CDR2 FQGNSA.

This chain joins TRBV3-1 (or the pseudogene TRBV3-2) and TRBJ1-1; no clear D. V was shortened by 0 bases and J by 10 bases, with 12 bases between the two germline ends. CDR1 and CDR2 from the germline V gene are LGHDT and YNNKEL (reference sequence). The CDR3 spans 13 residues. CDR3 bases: TGTGCCAGCAGCCAAGATCCACAAGGGAGAGCTTTCTTT. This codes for CASSQDPQGRAFF.

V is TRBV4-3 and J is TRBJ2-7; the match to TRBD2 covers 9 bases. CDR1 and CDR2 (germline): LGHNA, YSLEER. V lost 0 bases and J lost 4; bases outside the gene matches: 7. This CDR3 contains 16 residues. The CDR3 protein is CASSQDWAGGRYEQYF. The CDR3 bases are TGCGCCAGCAGCCAAGACTGGGCGGGGGGGAGGTACGAGCAGTACTTC.

CDR3 nucleotide sequence: TGTGCCAGCCGCCCGGGGGGACAGGGACGAACTGAAGCTTTCTTT. Its protein product is CASRPGGQGRTEAFF. The chain carries TRBV28 and TRBJ1-1; 9 nucleotides agree with TRBD1. V dropped 8 bases and J dropped 5; count of bases not matched to a gene: 12. Germline values: CDR1 MDHEN, CDR2 SYDVKM. This CDR3 comprises 15 residues. Looking up the rest from reference TRBV28 and TRBJ1-1 gives the full variable domain: DVKVTQSSRYLVKRTGEKVFLECVQDMDHENMFWYRQDPGLGLRLIYFSYDVKMKEKGDIPEGYSVSREKKERFSLILESASTNQTSMYLCASRPGGQGRTEAFFGQGTRLTVV.

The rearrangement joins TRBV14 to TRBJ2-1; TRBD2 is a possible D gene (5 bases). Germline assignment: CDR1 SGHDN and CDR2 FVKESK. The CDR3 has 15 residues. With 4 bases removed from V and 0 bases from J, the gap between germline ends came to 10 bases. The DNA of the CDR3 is TGTGCCAGCAGCCGGTTAGGGAGCTCCTACAATGAGCAGTTCTTC. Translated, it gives CASSRLGSSYNEQFF.

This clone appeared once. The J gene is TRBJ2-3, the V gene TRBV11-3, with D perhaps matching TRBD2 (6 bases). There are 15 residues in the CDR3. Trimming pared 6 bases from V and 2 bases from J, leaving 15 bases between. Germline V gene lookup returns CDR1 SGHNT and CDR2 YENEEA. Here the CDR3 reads CASSSRGGLTDTQYF. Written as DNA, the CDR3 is TGTGCCAGCAGTTCTAGGGGAGGCCTCACAGATACGCAGTATTTT.

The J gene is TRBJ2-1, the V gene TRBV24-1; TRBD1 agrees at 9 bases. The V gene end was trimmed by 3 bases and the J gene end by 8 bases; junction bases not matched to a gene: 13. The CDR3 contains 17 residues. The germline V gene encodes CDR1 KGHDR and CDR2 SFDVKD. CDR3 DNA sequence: TGTGCCACCAGTGATGCCGGGACAGGGACCTACAATGATGAGCAGTTCTTC. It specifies CATSDAGTGTYNDEQFF.

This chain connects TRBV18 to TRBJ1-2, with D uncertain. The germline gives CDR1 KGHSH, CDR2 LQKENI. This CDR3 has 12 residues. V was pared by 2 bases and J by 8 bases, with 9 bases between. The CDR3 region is CASSPELFGYTF. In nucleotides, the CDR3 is TGTGCCAGCTCACCAGAGTTGTTCGGCTACACCTTC.

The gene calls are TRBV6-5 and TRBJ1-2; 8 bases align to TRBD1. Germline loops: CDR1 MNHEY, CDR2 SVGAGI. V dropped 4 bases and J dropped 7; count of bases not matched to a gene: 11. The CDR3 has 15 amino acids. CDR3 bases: TGTGCCAGCAGTTCAGGACAGGGAAAGAGGAGTGGCTACACCTTC. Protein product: CASSSGQGKRSGYTF.

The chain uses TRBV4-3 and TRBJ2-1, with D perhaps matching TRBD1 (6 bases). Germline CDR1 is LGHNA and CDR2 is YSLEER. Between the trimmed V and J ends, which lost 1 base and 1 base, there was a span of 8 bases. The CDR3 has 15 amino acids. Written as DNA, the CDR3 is TGCGCCAGCAGCCAAGCGGGGACATCCTACAATGAGCAGTTCTTC. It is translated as CASSQAGTSYNEQFF.

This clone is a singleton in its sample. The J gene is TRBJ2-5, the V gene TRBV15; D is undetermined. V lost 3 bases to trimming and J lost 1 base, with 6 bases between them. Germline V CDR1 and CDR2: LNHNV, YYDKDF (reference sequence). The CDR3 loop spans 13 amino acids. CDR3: CATSRALQETQYF. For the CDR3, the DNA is TGTGCCACCAGCAGGGCCCTCCAAGAGACCCAGTACTTC.

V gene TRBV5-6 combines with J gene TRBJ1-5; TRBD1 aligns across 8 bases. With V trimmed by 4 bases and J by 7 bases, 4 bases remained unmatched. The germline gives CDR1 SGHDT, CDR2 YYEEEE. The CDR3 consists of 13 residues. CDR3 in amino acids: CASSGRGRQPQHF. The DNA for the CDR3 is TGTGCCAGCAGCGGCAGGGGGCGGCAGCCCCAGCATTTT.

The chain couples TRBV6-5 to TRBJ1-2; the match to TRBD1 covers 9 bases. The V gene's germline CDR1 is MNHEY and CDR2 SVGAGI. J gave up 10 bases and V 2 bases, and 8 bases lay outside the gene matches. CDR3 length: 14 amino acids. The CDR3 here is CASSYLGQGTTYTF. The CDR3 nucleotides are TGTGCCAGCAGTTACCTAGGACAGGGGACTACCTACACCTTC.

As DNA, the CDR3 is TGCGCCAGTGTGGAGGTTGGGGACACCGGGGAGCTGTTTTTT. It specifies CASVEVGDTGELFF. V and J are TRBV5-1 and TRBJ2-2; D may be TRBD2 (5 bases). V lost 8 bases and J 3 bases, leaving 14 bases between the germline ends. The CDR3 extends over 14 amino acids. Germline-derived CDR1 and CDR2 are SGHRS and YFSETQ.

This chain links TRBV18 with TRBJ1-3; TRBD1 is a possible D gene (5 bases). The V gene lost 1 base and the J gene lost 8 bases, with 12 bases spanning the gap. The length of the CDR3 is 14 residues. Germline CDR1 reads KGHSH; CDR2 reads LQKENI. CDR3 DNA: TGTGCCAGCTCACCACAGGGGCAAGGCTACACCATATATTTT. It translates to CASSPQGQGYTIYF.

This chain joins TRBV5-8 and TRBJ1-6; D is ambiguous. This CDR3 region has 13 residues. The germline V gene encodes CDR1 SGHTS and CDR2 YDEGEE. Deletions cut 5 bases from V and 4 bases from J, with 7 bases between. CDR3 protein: CASSRTYNSPLHF. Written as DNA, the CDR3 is TGTGCCAGCAGTCGGACTTATAATTCACCCCTCCACTTT.

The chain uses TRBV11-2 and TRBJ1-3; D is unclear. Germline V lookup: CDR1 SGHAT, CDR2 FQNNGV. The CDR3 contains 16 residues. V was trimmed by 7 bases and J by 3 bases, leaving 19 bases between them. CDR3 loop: CASTPSNGRVGNTIYF. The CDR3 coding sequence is TGTGCCAGCACCCCTTCGAACGGTCGGGTTGGAAACACCATATATTTT.